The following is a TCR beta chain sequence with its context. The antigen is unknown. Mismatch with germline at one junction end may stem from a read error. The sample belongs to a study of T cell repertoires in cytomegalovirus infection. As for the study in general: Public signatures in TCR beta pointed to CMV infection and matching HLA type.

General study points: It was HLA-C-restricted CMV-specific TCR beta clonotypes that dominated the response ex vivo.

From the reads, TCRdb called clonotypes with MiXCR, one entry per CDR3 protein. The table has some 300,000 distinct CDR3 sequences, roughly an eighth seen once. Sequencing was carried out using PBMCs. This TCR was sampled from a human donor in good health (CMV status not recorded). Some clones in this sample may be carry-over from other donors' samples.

CDR3 coding DNA: TGTGCCAGCAGCGCCGGACACCTGAACACTGAAGCTTTGTTT. Its translation is CASSAGHLNTEALF. V usage is TRBV28 and J usage is TRBJ1-1, with a tentative D call TRBD1 (5 bases). This CDR3 contains 14 residues. CDR1 and CDR2 (germline): MDHEN, SYDVKM.